What follows describes a single TCR beta chain. The data stem from a study of blood T cell repertoires in COVID-19. Data came from immunoSEQ multiplex PCR; TCRdb stores just in-frame clones and leaves some out. Here the sample spans 150,000 to 200,000 clones, around nine tenths being singletons. Two negative PCRs, clearance, or symptom resolution were required of recovered Cohort 3 donors. V shed 2 bases and J shed 4 bases, with 12 bases lying between them. Germline V gene lookup returns CDR1 LGHDT and CDR2 YNNKEL (reference sequence). The CDR3 is made up of 14 amino acids. This chain joins TRBV3-1 (or the pseudogene TRBV3-2) and TRBJ2-7; tentatively, D is TRBD2 (6 bases). The material sequenced was PBMCs or T cells enriched from blood (not recorded which). The sequence came from a woman aged 18-29 years who had recovered from COVID-19. CDR3 DNA sequence: TGTGCCAGCAGCCAACGGCGACTAGAGTACGAGCAGTACTTC. Translating gives CASSQRRLEYEQYF.